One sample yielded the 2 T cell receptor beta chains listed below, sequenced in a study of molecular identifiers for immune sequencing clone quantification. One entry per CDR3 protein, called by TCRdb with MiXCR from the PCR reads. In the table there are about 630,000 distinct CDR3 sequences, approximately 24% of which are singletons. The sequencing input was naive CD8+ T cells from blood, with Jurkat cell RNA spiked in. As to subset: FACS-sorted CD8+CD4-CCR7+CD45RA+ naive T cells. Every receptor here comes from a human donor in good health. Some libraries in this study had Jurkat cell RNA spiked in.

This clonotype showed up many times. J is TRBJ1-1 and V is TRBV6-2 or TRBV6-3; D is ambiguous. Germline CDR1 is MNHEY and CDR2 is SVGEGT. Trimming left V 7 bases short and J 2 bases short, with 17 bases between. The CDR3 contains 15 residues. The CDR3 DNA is TGTGCCAGCAACCCCACGGTAACCTTAAACACTGAAGCTTTCTTT. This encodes CASNPTVTLNTEAFF.

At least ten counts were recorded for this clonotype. The CDR3: CSVGVGAIEQYF. The DNA of the CDR3 is TGCAGCGTTGGAGTTGGGGCAATCGAGCAGTACTTC. V and J are TRBV29-1 and TRBJ2-7; maybe TRBD1 (5 bases). The V and J ends lost 4 bases and 6 bases respectively, with 13 bases between them. CDR1 is SQVTM, CDR2 ANQGSEA, per germline. The CDR3 is made up of 12 amino acids.